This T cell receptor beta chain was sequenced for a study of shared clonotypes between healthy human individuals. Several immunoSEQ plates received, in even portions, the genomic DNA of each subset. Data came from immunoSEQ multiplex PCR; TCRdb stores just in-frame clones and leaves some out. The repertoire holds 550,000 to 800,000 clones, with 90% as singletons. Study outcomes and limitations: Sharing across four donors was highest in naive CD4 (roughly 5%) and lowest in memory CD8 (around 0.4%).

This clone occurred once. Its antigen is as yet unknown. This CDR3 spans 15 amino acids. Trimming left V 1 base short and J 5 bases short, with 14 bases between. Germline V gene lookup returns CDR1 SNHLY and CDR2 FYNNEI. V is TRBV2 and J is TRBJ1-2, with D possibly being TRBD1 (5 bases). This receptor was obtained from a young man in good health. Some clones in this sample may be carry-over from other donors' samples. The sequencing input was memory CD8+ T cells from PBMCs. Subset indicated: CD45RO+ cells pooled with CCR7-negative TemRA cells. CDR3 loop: CASSEVRGGTYGYTF. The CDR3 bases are TGTGCCAGCAGTGAAGTGAGGGGAGGAACGTATGGCTACACCTTC.